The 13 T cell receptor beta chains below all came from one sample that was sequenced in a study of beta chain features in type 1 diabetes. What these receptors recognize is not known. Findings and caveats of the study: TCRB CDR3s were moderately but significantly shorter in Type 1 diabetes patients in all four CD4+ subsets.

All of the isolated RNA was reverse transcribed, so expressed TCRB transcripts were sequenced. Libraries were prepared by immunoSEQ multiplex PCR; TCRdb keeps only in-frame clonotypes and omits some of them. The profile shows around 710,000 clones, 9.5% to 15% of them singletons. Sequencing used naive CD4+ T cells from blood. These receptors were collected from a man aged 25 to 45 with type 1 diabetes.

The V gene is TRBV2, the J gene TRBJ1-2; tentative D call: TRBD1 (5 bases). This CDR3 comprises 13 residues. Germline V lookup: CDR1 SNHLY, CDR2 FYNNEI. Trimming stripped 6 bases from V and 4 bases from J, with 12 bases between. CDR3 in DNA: TGTGCCAGCAGGGACCGGGGGATCTATGGCTACACCTTC. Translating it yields CASRDRGIYGYTF.

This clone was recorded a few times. The CDR3: CASSRDRGTDTQYF. The DNA for the CDR3 is TGTGCCAGCTCACGGGACAGGGGAACAGATACGCAGTATTTT. The chain combines TRBV18 with TRBJ2-3; 10 nucleotides agree with TRBD1. The CDR3 totals 14 residues. Per the germline V gene, CDR1 is KGHSH and CDR2 is LQKENI. Germline trimming cut 4 bases from V and 3 bases from J; bases unmatched to any gene: 1. Supplemented by reference TRBV18 and TRBJ2-3, the full variable domain reads NAGVMQNPRHLVRRRGQEARLRCSPMKGHSHVYWYRQLPEEGLKFMVYLQKENIIDESGMPKERFSAEFPKEGPSILRIQQVVRGDSAAYFCASSRDRGTDTQYFGPGTRLTVL.

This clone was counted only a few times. CDR3 in amino acids: CASGPTENQPQHF. The CDR3 DNA sequence: TGTGCCTCCGGACCGACGGAGAATCAGCCCCAGCATTTT. J is TRBJ1-5 and V is TRBV10-3; D call uncertain. Germline V gene sequence: CDR1 ENHRY, CDR2 SYGVKD. The length of the CDR3 is 13 residues. V was trimmed by 11 bases and J by 4 bases, leaving 15 bases between them.

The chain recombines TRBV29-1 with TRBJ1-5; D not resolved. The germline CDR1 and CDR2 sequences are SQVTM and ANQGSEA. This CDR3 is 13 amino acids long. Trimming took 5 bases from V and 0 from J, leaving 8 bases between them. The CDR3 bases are TGCAGCGTTAGCGAGAATAGCAATCAGCCCCAGCATTTT. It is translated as CSVSENSNQPQHF. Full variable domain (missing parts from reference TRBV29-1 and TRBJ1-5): SAVISQKPSRDICQRGTSLTIQCQVDSQVTMMFWYRQQPGQSLTLIATANQGSEATYESGFVIDKFPISRPNLTFSTLTVSNMSPEDSSIYLCSVSENSNQPQHFGDGTRLSIL.

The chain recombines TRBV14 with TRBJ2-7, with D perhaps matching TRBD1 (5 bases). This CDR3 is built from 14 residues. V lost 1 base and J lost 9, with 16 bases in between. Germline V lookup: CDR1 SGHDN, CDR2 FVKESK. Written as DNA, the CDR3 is TGTGCCAGCAGCCAAGTATCCGCAGGGATCGGGCAGTACTTC. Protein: CASSQVSAGIGQYF.

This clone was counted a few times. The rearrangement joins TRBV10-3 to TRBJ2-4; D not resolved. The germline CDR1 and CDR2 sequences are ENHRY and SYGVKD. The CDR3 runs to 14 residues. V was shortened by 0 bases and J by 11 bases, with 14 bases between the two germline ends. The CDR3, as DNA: TGTGCCATCAGTGAGTCCACGGTATATGCGGTTCAGTACTTC. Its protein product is CAISESTVYAVQYF.

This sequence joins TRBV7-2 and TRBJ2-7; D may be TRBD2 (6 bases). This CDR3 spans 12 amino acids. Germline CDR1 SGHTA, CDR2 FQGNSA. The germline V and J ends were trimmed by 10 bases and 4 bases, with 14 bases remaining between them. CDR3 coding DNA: TGTGCCATCGGGGGTACCCCTTACGAGCAGTACTTC. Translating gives CAIGGTPYEQYF. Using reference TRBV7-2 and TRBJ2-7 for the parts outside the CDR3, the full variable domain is GAGVSQSPSNKVTEKGKDVELRCDPISGHTALYWYRQSLGQGLEFLIYFQGNSAPDKSGLPSDRFSAERTGGSVSTLTIQRTQQEDSAVYLCAIGGTPYEQYFGPGTRLTVT.

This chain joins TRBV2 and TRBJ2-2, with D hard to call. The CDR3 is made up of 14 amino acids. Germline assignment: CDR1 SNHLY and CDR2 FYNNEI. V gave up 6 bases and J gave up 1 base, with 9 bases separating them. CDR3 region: CASSLSVNTGELFF. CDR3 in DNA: TGTGCCAGCAGCCTCTCAGTGAACACCGGGGAGCTGTTTTTT.

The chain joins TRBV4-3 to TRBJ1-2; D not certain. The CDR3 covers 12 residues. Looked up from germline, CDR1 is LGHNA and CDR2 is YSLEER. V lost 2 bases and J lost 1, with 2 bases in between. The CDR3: CASSQNNYGYTF. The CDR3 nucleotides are TGCGCCAGCAGCCAAAATAACTATGGCTACACCTTC.

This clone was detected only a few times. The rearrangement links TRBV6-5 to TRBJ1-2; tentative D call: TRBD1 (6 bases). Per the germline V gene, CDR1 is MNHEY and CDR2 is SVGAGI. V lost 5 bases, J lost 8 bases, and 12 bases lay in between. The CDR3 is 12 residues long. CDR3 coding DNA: TGTGCCAGCAGTAAGCAGGGGCCGGGCTACACCTTC. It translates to CASSKQGPGYTF.

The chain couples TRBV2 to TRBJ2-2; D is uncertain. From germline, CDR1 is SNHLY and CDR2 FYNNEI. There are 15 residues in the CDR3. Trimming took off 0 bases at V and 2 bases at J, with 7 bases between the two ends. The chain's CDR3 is CASSEARGNTGELFF. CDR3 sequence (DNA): TGTGCCAGCAGTGAAGCGCGAGGAAACACCGGGGAGCTGTTTTTT.

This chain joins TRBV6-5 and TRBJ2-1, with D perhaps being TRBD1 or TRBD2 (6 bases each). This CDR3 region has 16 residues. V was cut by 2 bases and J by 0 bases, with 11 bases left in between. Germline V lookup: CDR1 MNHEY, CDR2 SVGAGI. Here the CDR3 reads CASSYEGGLSYNEQFF. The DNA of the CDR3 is TGTGCCAGCAGTTACGAGGGGGGACTCTCCTACAATGAGCAGTTCTTC.

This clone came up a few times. CDR3 protein: CASSERGDSNQPQHF. The CDR3 DNA is TGTGCCAGCAGTGAACGGGGGGATAGCAATCAGCCCCAGCATTTT. The chain combines TRBV2 with TRBJ1-5, with D possibly TRBD1 on 5 matching bases. The germline V and J ends were trimmed by 2 bases and 0 bases, with 8 bases remaining between them. Germline CDR1 SNHLY, CDR2 FYNNEI. The CDR3 covers 15 residues.